Each of the 15 T cell receptor beta chains below was sequenced from the same sample in a study of Ad26.COV2.S vaccination and SARS-CoV-2 variants. The table came from immunoSEQ multiplex PCR; TCRdb's copy has only in-frame clones and leaves some out. In the table there are about 450,000 clones, roughly nine tenths of which are singletons. Described treatment: around 19 received Ad26.COV2.S at low or high dose, single or two shots; about 5 received placebo; per-sample allocation not given. Samples were taken on day 63 after the first vaccine or placebo injection. The specimen was peripheral blood, collected in a trial of Ad26.COV2.S vaccine versus placebo. These receptors came from a person between 18 and 59 years old who received the Ad26.COV2.S COVID-19 vaccine or a placebo.

The chain links TRBV5-6 to TRBJ1-4; tentative D call: TRBD1 (6 bases). Germline V gene data show CDR1 as SGHDT and CDR2 as YYEEEE. V was cut by 4 bases and J by 7 bases, with 17 bases left in between. This CDR3 spans 15 amino acids. DNA of the CDR3: TGTGCCAGCAGCCCCGGAAGGGGGATGGGTGAAAAACTGTTTTTT. This sequence encodes CASSPGRGMGEKLFF.

In nucleotides, the CDR3 is TGTGCCAGCAGCTTAGAGGTGATCTACGAGCAGTACGTC. It yields the protein CASSLEVIYEQYV. V and J are TRBV7-9 and TRBJ2-7; D uncertain. The CDR3 spans 13 residues. CDR1 and CDR2 (germline): SEHNR, FQNEAQ (reference sequence). Trimming took 1 base from V and 3 from J, leaving 7 bases between them.

The chain recombines TRBV5-1 with TRBJ1-1, with D maybe TRBD1 (6 bases). Trimming removed 1 base at V and 5 bases at J, with 12 bases between. The CDR3 sequence is 14 residues long. Per germline, CDR1 SGHRS and CDR2 YFSETQ. The CDR3 spells CASSLPGVGTEAFF. For the CDR3, the DNA is TGCGCCAGCAGCTTGCCAGGGGTCGGGACTGAAGCTTTCTTT.

V gene TRBV20-1 combines with J gene TRBJ2-1; D not certain. Germline assignment: CDR1 DFQATT and CDR2 SNEGSKA (reference sequence). Trimming removed 1 base from V and 5 bases from J, with 3 bases in between. This CDR3 region has 11 residues. CDR3 loop: CSARGNNEQFF. The CDR3 DNA sequence: TGCAGTGCTAGAGGGAACAATGAGCAGTTCTTC.

This chain uses TRBV21-1 with TRBJ2-5. TRBV21-1 is flagged as a pseudogene. This CDR3 is built from 11 residues. CDR3 in DNA: TGTGCCAGCAGGGGACGAGAGACCCAGTACTTC. As protein: CASRGRETQYF.

The chain is built from TRBV6-5 and TRBJ2-7, with D tentatively TRBD2 (5 bases). The CDR3 extends over 12 amino acids. V was clipped by 7 bases and J by 7 bases, with 14 bases between them. CDR1 MNHEY and CDR2 SVGAGI come from the germline V gene. CDR3 residues: CASMGRSREQYF. The CDR3 nucleotides are TGTGCCAGCATGGGGAGATCCCGGGAGCAGTACTTC.

The V and J genes are TRBV7-9 and TRBJ2-3; 13 bases are a match to TRBD2. Germline V lookup: CDR1 SEHNR, CDR2 FQNEAQ (reference sequence). Losses at the gene ends were 7 bases for V and 6 bases for J; bases not matched to a gene: 10. The CDR3 totals 16 residues. The CDR3 DNA reads as TGTGCCAGCACCTACACTAGCGGGAGGGCCCGTGATACGCAGTATTTT. Its protein product is CASTYTSGRARDTQYF.

This chain connects TRBV11-3 to TRBJ2-7; D may correspond to TRBD1 or TRBD2 (6 bases each). CDR3 size: 13 residues. The germline V and J ends were trimmed by 2 bases and 5 bases, with 10 bases remaining between them. Germline CDR1 reads SGHNT; CDR2 reads YENEEA. CDR3 nucleotides: TGTGCCAGCAGCTTATGGGGGGCAGACGAGCAGTACGTC. Its translation is CASSLWGADEQYV.

This chain uses TRBV19 with TRBJ1-5; unclear D gene. CDR3 length equals 15 residues. CDR1 and CDR2 (germline): LNHDA, SQIVND (reference sequence). Trimming took 4 bases from V and 0 from J, leaving 10 bases between them. The CDR3, as DNA: TGTGCCAGTAGTACCGGACGGTATAGCAATCAGCCCCAGCATTTT. It specifies CASSTGRYSNQPQHF.

V usage is TRBV5-5 and J usage is TRBJ1-4; 8 bases are shared with TRBD1. CDR1 is SGHKS, CDR2 YYEKEE, per germline (reference sequence). The CDR3 covers 15 residues. Germline trimming cut 3 bases from V and 8 bases from J; bases unmatched to any gene: 9. The CDR3 DNA follows: TGTGCCAGCAGCTACCGGACAGGGCGTAACGAAAAACTGTTTTTT. This codes for CASSYRTGRNEKLFF.

The chain uses TRBV29-1 and TRBJ2-5; 8 bases line up with TRBD2. There are 13 residues in the CDR3. Trimming at V came to 6 bases and at J to 2 bases, leaving 5 bases not matched to a gene. The germline gives CDR1 SQVTM, CDR2 ANQGSEA. The CDR3 DNA sequence: TGCAGCGTCGGTCCTAGCGGGCAAGAGACCCAGTACTTC. Protein sequence: CSVGPSGQETQYF.

This clone occurred once. The CDR3 bases are TGTGCCAGCAGCGGAACAGGGCGTCTAGGCTACACCTTC. This codes for CASSGTGRLGYTF. The chain has TRBV11-1 and TRBJ1-2, with D possibly TRBD1 on 6 matching bases. The V gene lost 5 bases and the J gene lost 8 bases, with 15 bases spanning the gap. Germline V gene sequence: CDR1 SGHAT, CDR2 FQDESV (reference sequence). The CDR3 runs 13 residues.

The chain recombines TRBV28 with TRBJ2-4; 7 nucleotides match TRBD2. Germline V lookup: CDR1 MDHEN, CDR2 SYDVKM. The ends lost 7 bases at V and 8 bases at J; junction bases unmatched: 23. CDR3 length: 18 residues. CDR3 in amino acids: CASMTREAGTISWDIQYF. CDR3 nucleotides: TGTGCCAGCATGACCCGGGAGGCAGGGACCATAAGCTGGGACATTCAGTACTTC.

J is TRBJ2-2 and V is TRBV24-1; TRBD1 matches at 7 bases. CDR3 length: 15 amino acids. Trimming at V came to 0 bases and at J to 3 bases, leaving 0 bases not matched to a gene. Germline CDR1 KGHDR, CDR2 SFDVKD. The CDR3 reads CATSDLDRDTGELFF. The CDR3 DNA is TGTGCCACCAGTGATTTGGACAGGGACACCGGGGAGCTGTTTTTT.

This chain joins TRBV6-2 or TRBV6-3 and TRBJ1-6, with D possibly TRBD1 on 5 matching bases. Germline V CDR1 and CDR2: MNHEY, SVGEGT. V was clipped by 5 bases and J by 5 bases, with 25 bases between them. CDR3 length equals 19 residues. The CDR3 here is CASSSLRDVFRLDNSPLHF. CDR3 in DNA: TGTGCCAGCAGTAGTCTCCGGGACGTTTTCCGCTTGGATAATTCACCCCTCCACTTT.